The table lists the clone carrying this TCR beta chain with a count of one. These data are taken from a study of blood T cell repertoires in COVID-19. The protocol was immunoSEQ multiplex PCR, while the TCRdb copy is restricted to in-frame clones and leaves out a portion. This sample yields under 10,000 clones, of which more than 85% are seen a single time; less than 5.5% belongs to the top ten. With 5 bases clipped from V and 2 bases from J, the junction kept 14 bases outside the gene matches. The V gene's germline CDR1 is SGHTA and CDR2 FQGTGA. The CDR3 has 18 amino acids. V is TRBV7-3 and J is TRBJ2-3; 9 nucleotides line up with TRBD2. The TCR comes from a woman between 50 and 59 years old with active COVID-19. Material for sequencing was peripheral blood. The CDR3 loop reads CASSQGLAGPGATDTQYF. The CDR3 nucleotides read TGTGCCAGCAGCCAAGGGCTAGCGGGACCCGGCGCCACAGATACGCAGTATTTT.